Judged by abundance, the clone carrying this T cell receptor beta chain is medium-sized. What it binds is not known. The data are from a study of T cell clones after liver transplantation. Background on the study: TCRbeta sequencing after a pre-transplant mixed lymphocyte reaction identified graft-donor-reactive clones, later tracked in post-transplant blood. Without induction therapy, subjects received standard immunosuppression until 12-24 months post-transplant. Blood was drawn pre-transplant, before withdrawal, and after full or failed withdrawal.

Germline loops: CDR1 GTSNPN, CDR2 SVGIG (reference sequence). This CDR3 is built from 13 residues. With 4 bases clipped from V and 6 bases from J, the junction kept 8 bases outside the gene matches. Findings and caveats of the study: In two subjects, few donor cells limited the measurable donor-reactive repertoire.

Clones were read by immunoSEQ multiplex PCR, and TCRdb kept only the in-frame ones, dropping some. The sample shows about 24,000 clones, almost 70% of them seen only once. The chain recombines TRBV30 with TRBJ1-1; 7 bases align to TRBD1. Sequences were derived from CD4+ T cells from blood, sampled before liver transplant. The TCR sequence derives from a human donor who received a liver transplant. CDR3 region: CAWNIDREAEAFF. For the CDR3, the DNA is TGTGCCTGGAATATAGACAGGGAGGCTGAAGCTTTCTTT.